The TCR beta chain described here comes from a study of T cell repertoires in cytomegalovirus infection. Study context: Carrying CMV and the relevant HLA type showed in public TCR beta signatures. The study's findings and limits: The study found HLA-C-restricted CMV-specific TCR beta clonotypes dominating the ex vivo response.

In regard to this clonotype: Its specificity is not known.

TCRdb processed the reads anew with MiXCR; each CDR3 protein has one entry. The sample includes approximately 500,000 distinct CDR3 sequences, approximately 15% of them seen just once. Trimming stripped 5 bases from V and 11 bases from J, with 12 bases between. From germline, CDR1 is DFQATT and CDR2 SNEGSKA (reference sequence). This CDR3 is built from 10 residues. Material: CD8+ T cells from PBMCs. This clonotype originated in a human donor in good health (CMV status not recorded). Some clones in this sample may be carry-over from other donors' samples. The chain joins TRBV20-1 to TRBJ1-1; D is undetermined. DNA for the CDR3: TGCAGTGCTCGAAGACTGGAGGCTTTCTTT. It is translated as CSARRLEAFF.